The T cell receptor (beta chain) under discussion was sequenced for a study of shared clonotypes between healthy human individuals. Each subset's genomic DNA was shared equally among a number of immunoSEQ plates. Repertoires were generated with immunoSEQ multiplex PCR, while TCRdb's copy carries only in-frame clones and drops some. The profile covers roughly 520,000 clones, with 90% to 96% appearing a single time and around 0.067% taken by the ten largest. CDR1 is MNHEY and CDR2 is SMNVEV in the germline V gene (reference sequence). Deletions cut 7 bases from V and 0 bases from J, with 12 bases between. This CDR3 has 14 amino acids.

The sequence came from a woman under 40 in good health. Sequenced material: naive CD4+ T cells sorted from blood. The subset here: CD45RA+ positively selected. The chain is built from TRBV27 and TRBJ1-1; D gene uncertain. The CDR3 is CASKVRGMNTEAFF. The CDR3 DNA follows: TGTGCCAGCAAGGTAAGAGGGATGAACACTGAAGCTTTCTTT.